One and the same sample provided the 12 T cell receptor beta chains below, sequenced in a study of shared T cell receptors in the human thymus. Sequenced by immunoSEQ multiplex PCR; TCRdb stores in-frame clones only, minus some. Among about 710,000 clones, about 87% were seen once, and the ten largest hold 0.009% to 0.0095%. The same data also went into a second study, on human thymus T cells.

The sample comprised thymocytes. These receptors all come from a boy under two years old with a congenital heart defect.

This CDR3 reads CASSPGLHAGYEQYF. CDR3 DNA: TGTGCCAGCAGTCCGGGACTCCATGCCGGTTACGAGCAGTACTTC. The rearrangement uses TRBV25-1 and TRBJ2-7; maybe TRBD2 (6 bases). CDR3 length equals 15 residues. Germline V gene sequence: CDR1 MGHDK, CDR2 SYGVNS. The V gene lost 5 bases and the J gene lost 4 bases, with 18 bases spanning the gap.

The rearrangement links TRBV7-9 to TRBJ1-4; 7 bases are a match to TRBD1. From germline, CDR1 is SEHNR and CDR2 FQNEAQ (reference sequence). V shed 6 bases, J shed 5 bases, and the junction held 9 bases outside the gene matches. CDR3 length equals 15 residues. DNA for the CDR3: TGTGCCAGCAGGAAGAAACAGGGGCGAAATGAAAAACTGTTTTTT. It codes for CASRKKQGRNEKLFF.

This clone occurred a few times. The V and J genes are TRBV21-1 and TRBJ2-7; the table's D call TRBD2 went unverified against the DNA. TRBV21-1 is a pseudogene. The length of the CDR3 is 15 residues. CDR3 bases: TGTGCCAGCAGCAAGGCGGTCGGGAGAGCCTACGAGCAGTACTTC. Its translation is CASSKAVGRAYEQYF.

The V call is TRBV5-4, the J call TRBJ2-3; 11 bases align to TRBD1. CDR3 length equals 16 residues. CDR1 is SGHNT and CDR2 is YYREEE in the germline V gene (reference sequence). J lost 4 bases, V lost 3 bases, and 7 bases had no gene match. The CDR3, as DNA: TGTGCCAGCAGCTCAAGGACAGGGGGCTGTCCAGATACGCAGTATTTT. The encoded protein is CASSSRTGGCPDTQYF.

This chain uses TRBV11-2 with TRBJ2-1, with TRBD2 as a possible D gene (6 bases). CDR3 length: 14 amino acids. Germline V CDR1 and CDR2: SGHAT, FQNNGV. The ends were cut back, 0 bases at V and 5 bases at J, with 8 bases in the middle. CDR3 DNA: TGTGCCAGCAGCTTAGATCCGGGGGACAATGAGCAGTTCTTC. Amino acids: CASSLDPGDNEQFF.

This clone was counted between two and nine times. The V gene is TRBV4-3, the J gene TRBJ1-2; D unresolved. V was clipped by 4 bases and J by 5 bases, with 11 bases between them. This CDR3 has 13 residues. Germline CDR1 LGHNA, CDR2 YSLEER. CDR3 in amino acids: CASSRTRSYGYTF. Here the CDR3 DNA reads TGCGCCAGCAGCCGTACACGGAGTTATGGCTACACCTTC.

The chain couples TRBV14 to TRBJ1-1; a possible D gene is TRBD1 (6 bases). The V gene's germline CDR1 is SGHDN and CDR2 FVKESK. The V end lost 4 bases, the J end lost 2 bases, and 14 bases lay between the germline ends. The CDR3 runs to 15 residues. CDR3 amino acids: CASSLGQPVNTEAFF. The CDR3 DNA is TGTGCCAGCAGCCTCGGACAGCCTGTTAACACTGAAGCTTTCTTT.

This clone has a handful of counts. The rearrangement uses TRBV28 and TRBJ2-5; 9 nucleotides agree with TRBD2. The CDR3 extends over 17 amino acids. Germline CDR1 and CDR2: MDHEN and SYDVKM. J gave up 1 base and V 1 base, and 7 bases lay outside the gene matches. The CDR3 spells CASSLFFSGGIQETQYF. The DNA for the CDR3 is TGTGCCAGCAGTTTATTCTTTAGCGGGGGAATCCAAGAGACCCAGTACTTC.

V is TRBV19 and J is TRBJ2-5; D is uncertain. Trimming shortened V by 1 base and J by 2 bases, and 8 bases separated the two germline ends. The CDR3 consists of 14 residues. The germline V gene has CDR1 LNHDA and CDR2 SQIVND (reference sequence). In DNA form, the CDR3 reads TGTGCCAGTAGTATAGGGGCAGAACAAGAGACCCAGTACTTC. Translation gives CASSIGAEQETQYF.

The CDR3 DNA is TGCAGGATCTACCGACAGAAGCGCGATTACGAGCAGTACTTC. It specifies CRIYRQKRDYEQYF. This rearrangement joins TRBV29-1 to TRBJ2-7, with a tentative D call TRBD1 (5 bases). The CDR3 consists of 14 residues. CDR1 and CDR2 (germline): SQVTM, ANQGSEA.

The genes are TRBV18 and TRBJ1-1; possible D gene TRBD1, 6 bases. This CDR3 comprises 16 residues. The V gene's germline CDR1 is KGHSH and CDR2 LQKENI. V was trimmed by 2 bases and J by 2 bases, leaving 15 bases between them. This CDR3 is CASSPKTGQRNTEAFF. As DNA, the CDR3 is TGTGCCAGCTCACCAAAAACTGGACAGAGAAACACTGAAGCTTTCTTT.

This chain links TRBV6-6 with TRBJ2-1; 9 bases are shared with TRBD2. V was clipped by 6 bases and J by 6 bases; unmatched bases: 3. Germline V gene data show CDR1 as MNHNY and CDR2 as SVGAGI (reference sequence). The CDR3 length is 13 residues. Here the CDR3 DNA reads TGTGCCAGCAGGCTGACTAGCGGCAATGAGCAGTTCTTC. This sequence encodes CASRLTSGNEQFF.